The present T cell receptor beta chain was sequenced within a study of OX40 agonist ivuxolimab in advanced cancers. Profiled with immunoSEQ multiplex PCR; TCRdb holds only in-frame clones, not every one. The table lists tens of thousands of clones, around 84% of them singletons. V lost 2 bases and J lost 14, with 18 bases in between. The CDR3 has 13 residues. Looked up from germline, CDR1 is SNHLY and CDR2 is FYNNEI. The chain links TRBV2 to TRBJ1-1; D gene ambiguous. The clonotype was recovered from an adult with an advanced solid tumor such as melanoma, head and neck, liver or kidney cancer. Sequenced here: CD4+ or CD8+ T cells sorted from blood, sampled in a trial of the OX40 agonist ivuxolimab. CDR3 DNA sequence: TGTGCCAGCAGTGAAAGGGTACACCCTTATCTATTCTTT. Amino acids: CASSERVHPYLFF. Together with reference TRBV2 and TRBJ1-1, the CDR3 gives the full variable domain: EPEVTQTPSHQVTQMGQEVILRCVPISNHLYFYWYRQILGQKVEFLVSFYNNEISEKSEIFDDQFSVERPDGSNFTLKIRSTKLEDSAMYFCASSERVHPYLFFGQGTRLTVV.